The clone carrying this TCR beta chain was seen just once. The antigen remains unidentified. This sample stems from a study of cytomegalovirus exposure and HLA in healthy donors. General study findings and limits: In an earlier analysis, in 620 or so donors, most V segments appeared productive either ~87% or ~30% of the time.

J lost 4 bases, V lost 0 bases, and 5 bases had no gene match. This CDR3 contains 15 residues. Germline CDR1 is SGDLS and CDR2 is YYNGEE. PCR employed 60 Vbeta and 13 Jbeta primers. Profiled with immunoSEQ multiplex PCR; TCRdb holds only in-frame clones, not every one. The table includes fewer than 150,000 clones, about 80% detected once. This receptor was identified in a female donor in good health and CMV-seropositive. Material: PBMCs. The V and J genes are TRBV9 and TRBJ2-7; TRBD1 agrees at 9 bases. The CDR3 loop reads CASSVAGTGQYEQYF. CDR3 bases: TGTGCCAGCAGCGTAGCCGGGACAGGGCAATACGAGCAGTACTTC. Looking up the rest from reference TRBV9 and TRBJ2-7 gives the full variable domain: DSGVTQTPKHLITATGQRVTLRCSPRSGDLSVYWYQQSLDQGLQFLIQYYNGEERAKGNILERFSAQQFPDLHSELNLSSLELGDSALYFCASSVAGTGQYEQYFGPGTRLTVT.